This record covers a single TCR beta chain. Methods used by the authors: Reference gene primers were amplified, and this amplification served to estimate nucleated cell counts. Clones were read by immunoSEQ multiplex PCR, and TCRdb kept only the in-frame ones, dropping some. V and J calls plus clone size are reproduced from that table; the DNA served to infer D and trimming. This table has about 210,000 clones, approximately 90% appearing once. The CDR3 runs 16 residues. Per the germline V gene, CDR1 is SEHNR and CDR2 is FQNEAQ (reference sequence). V lost 2 bases, J lost 2 bases, and 6 bases stayed unmatched. This sample is part of a study of blood T cell repertoires in COVID-19. Overall study context: Whether acute or convalescent, the COVID-19 samples came from the United States, Italy and Spain. Nucleic acid was either cDNA or gDNA, and it came from T cells, B-cell-depleted T cells, or PBMCs.

The rearrangement links TRBV7-9 to TRBJ2-7; TRBD2 matches at 10 bases. Input material: peripheral blood. This TCR came from a man in his 70s with acute or convalescent COVID-19. CDR3 DNA: TGTGCCAGCAGCTTATTCAAGCGGGAGGGTGCCTACGAGCAGTACTTC. Amino acids: CASSLFKREGAYEQYF.